The 13 T cell receptor beta chains below were found in one sample sequenced in a study of T cell responses to AZD1222 COVID-19 vaccine. The data were produced by immunoSEQ multiplex PCR, yet TCRdb's version contains in-frame clones alone and is incomplete. In the table there are around 130,000 clones, approximately 90% of which are singletons. The sample consisted of peripheral blood, taken 28 days after the second AZD1222 dose. These receptors all come from an adult who received the AZD1222 COVID-19 vaccine.

The rearrangement uses TRBV10-3 and TRBJ1-2; 9 nucleotides align to TRBD1. The CDR3 loop spans 14 amino acids. The V and J ends lost 2 bases and 2 bases, in that order; junction bases with no gene match: 0. Germline-derived CDR1 and CDR2 are ENHRY and SYGVKD. Here the CDR3 reads CAISEDRGNYGYTF. CDR3 DNA sequence: TGTGCCATCAGTGAGGACAGGGGGAACTATGGCTACACCTTC.

V gene TRBV19 combines with J gene TRBJ2-2; the match to TRBD1 covers 7 bases. The ends lost 6 bases at V and 1 base at J; junction bases unmatched: 11. The CDR3 spans 17 residues. Per the germline V gene, CDR1 is LNHDA and CDR2 is SQIVND (reference sequence). Here the CDR3 DNA reads TGTGCCAGTAGCTCTGGTACCGGGACAGTGAACACCGGGGAGCTGTTTTTT. Translated: CASSSGTGTVNTGELFF.

The genes are TRBV6-5 and TRBJ1-3; unclear D gene. CDR1 and CDR2 (germline): MNHEY, SVGAGI. The CDR3 loop spans 13 amino acids. V shed 1 base and J shed 4 bases, with 5 bases lying between them. DNA for the CDR3: TGTGCCAGCAGTTACTTCGAAGGAAACACCATATATTTT. Its translation is CASSYFEGNTIYF.

J is TRBJ2-1 and V is TRBV9; 7 nucleotides align to TRBD2. Germline trimming cut 4 bases from V and 10 bases from J; bases unmatched to any gene: 17. Germline lookup yields CDR1 SGDLS and CDR2 YYNGEE. The CDR3 runs 16 residues. CDR3 in amino acids: CASSPNIPTSSREQFF. The CDR3 DNA is TGTGCCAGCAGCCCTAACATCCCGACTAGCTCGAGGGAGCAGTTCTTC.

This clone was found once. This rearrangement joins TRBV7-2 to TRBJ2-3; no clear D gene. V gave up 0 bases and J gave up 5 bases, with 18 bases separating them. This CDR3 spans 17 amino acids. The germline gives CDR1 SGHTA, CDR2 FQGNSA. CDR3 sequence reads: CASSLARSVGFGDTQYF. In DNA form, the CDR3 reads TGTGCCAGCAGCTTAGCTCGGAGCGTGGGCTTTGGAGATACGCAGTATTTT. Full variable domain (missing parts from reference TRBV7-2 and TRBJ2-3): GAGVSQSPSNKVTEKGKDVELRCDPISGHTALYWYRQSLGQGLEFLIYFQGNSAPDKSGLPSDRFSAERTGGSVSTLTIQRTQQEDSAVYLCASSLARSVGFGDTQYFGPGTRLTVL.

The chain joins TRBV2 to TRBJ1-3; tentative D call: TRBD1 (6 bases). Trimming left V 6 bases short and J 1 base short, with 10 bases between. The germline V gene encodes CDR1 SNHLY and CDR2 FYNNEI. The CDR3 is made up of 14 amino acids. DNA of the CDR3: TGTGCCAGCAGCCCACAGGGATCTGGAAACACCATATATTTT. Residues: CASSPQGSGNTIYF.

The chain joins TRBV20-1 to TRBJ2-2, with 8 bases fitting TRBD1. With V trimmed by 3 bases and J by 2 bases, 8 bases remained unmatched. Germline-derived CDR1 and CDR2 are DFQATT and SNEGSKA (reference sequence). The CDR3 consists of 16 residues. The CDR3 bases are TGCAGTGCTAGTGGGCGACAGGGGACCAACACCGGGGAGCTGTTTTTT. Its protein product is CSASGRQGTNTGELFF.

On this clone itself: The sample has other DNA sequences that encode this CDR3 too. The CDR3, as DNA: TGTGCCAGCAGTTCTCCCCCCTCCCTCACAGATACGCAGTATTTT. Its translation is CASSSPPSLTDTQYF. This chain joins TRBV28 and TRBJ2-3; the D is unclear. The length of the CDR3 is 15 residues. V was cut by 4 bases and J by 2 bases, with 13 bases left in between. Looked up from germline, CDR1 is MDHEN and CDR2 is SYDVKM.

The CDR3: CSVGRSGETQYF. The DNA for the CDR3 is TGCAGCGTTGGACGGTCCGGGGAGACCCAGTACTTC. The chain couples TRBV29-1 to TRBJ2-5, with D unclear. This CDR3 spans 12 amino acids. Deletions cut 4 bases from V and 5 bases from J, with 11 bases between. The germline V gene encodes CDR1 SQVTM and CDR2 ANQGSEA.

The V call is TRBV13, the J call TRBJ2-7, with D perhaps TRBD1 (5 bases). In germline, CDR1 is PRHDT, CDR2 FYEKMQ (reference sequence). The CDR3 is 13 amino acids. V was clipped by 3 bases and J by 5 bases, with 11 bases between them. The DNA for the CDR3 is TGTGCCAGCAGCTTGATACAGGTGGACGAGCAGTACTTC. It translates to CASSLIQVDEQYF.

The rearrangement links TRBV27 to TRBJ2-2, with D possibly matching TRBD2 (6 bases). Germline assignment: CDR1 MNHEY and CDR2 SMNVEV (reference sequence). Deletions cut 3 bases from V and 4 bases from J, with 9 bases between. The CDR3 sequence is 14 residues long. DNA of the CDR3: TGTGCCAGCAGTTTTGCGGGACCCACCGGGGAGCTGTTTTTT. Translating gives CASSFAGPTGELFF.

V usage is TRBV3-1 (or the pseudogene TRBV3-2) and J usage is TRBJ1-1; D gene ambiguous. Germline values: CDR1 LGHDT, CDR2 YNNKEL (reference sequence). V was shortened by 0 bases and J by 2 bases, with 19 bases between the two germline ends. The CDR3 runs 18 residues. The CDR3 region has the DNA TGTGCCAGCAGCCAAGATATCGTCCCGCCCCCAACCAACACTGAAGCTTTCTTT. It is translated as CASSQDIVPPPTNTEAFF.

V usage is TRBV25-1 and J usage is TRBJ1-4; D not certain. The ends were cut back, 4 bases at V and 5 bases at J, with 11 bases in the middle. This CDR3 is built from 14 residues. Germline values: CDR1 MGHDK, CDR2 SYGVNS. The CDR3 DNA is TGTGCCAGCAGTGGCATGTCCGGGAATGAAAAACTGTTTTTT. Translated, it gives CASSGMSGNEKLFF. Using reference TRBV25-1 and TRBJ1-4 for the parts outside the CDR3, the full variable domain is EADIYQTPRYLVIGTGKKITLECSQTMGHDKMYWYQQDPGMELHLIHYSYGVNSTEKGDLSSESTVSRIRTEHFPLTLESARPSHTSQYLCASSGMSGNEKLFFGSGTQLSVL.